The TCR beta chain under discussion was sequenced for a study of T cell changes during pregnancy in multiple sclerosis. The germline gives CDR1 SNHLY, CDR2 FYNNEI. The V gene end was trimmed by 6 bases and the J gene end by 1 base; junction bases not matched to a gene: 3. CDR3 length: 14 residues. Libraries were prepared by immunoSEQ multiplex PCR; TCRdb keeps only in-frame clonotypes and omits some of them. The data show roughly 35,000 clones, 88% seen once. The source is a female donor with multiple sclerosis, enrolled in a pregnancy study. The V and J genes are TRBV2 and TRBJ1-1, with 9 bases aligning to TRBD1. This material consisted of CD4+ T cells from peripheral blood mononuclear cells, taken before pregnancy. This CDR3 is CASREQGANTEAFF. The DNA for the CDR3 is TGTGCCAGCAGAGAACAGGGGGCGAACACTGAAGCTTTCTTT. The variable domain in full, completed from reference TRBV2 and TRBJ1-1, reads EPEVTQTPSHQVTQMGQEVILRCVPISNHLYFYWYRQILGQKVEFLVSFYNNEISEKSEIFDDQFSVERPDGSNFTLKIRSTKLEDSAMYFCASREQGANTEAFFGQGTRLTVV.